The present TCR beta chain was sequenced within a study of blood T cell repertoires in COVID-19 (dated by TCRdb to about 2020). The study in broad terms: The collaborator samples originated in the United States, Italy and Spain and spanned the acute and convalescent phases of COVID-19. Samples came from the ongoing ImmuneRACE study (first 160 participants) plus 1,254 subjects from 6 global collaborators. The dataset comprised deeply sampled blood TCRbeta repertoires from subjects exposed to, actively infected with, or recovered from COVID-19. Where available, HLA class I and class II types were obtained from metadata supplied by the sample provider rather than from assay-based typing. The sample metadata nearly always contained a de-identified subject ID, COVID-19 status, age in years and sex. The repertoires were released in a freely available public database meant as a resource for research on the immune response to SARS-CoV-2. The material from the prospective study consisted of cDNA or gDNA derived from T cells, B-cell-depleted T cells, or PBMCs.

V was cut back by 5 bases and J by 0 bases, leaving a gap of 11 bases between them. In the germline V gene, CDR1 corresponds to SGHTA and CDR2 to FQGNSA. Inclusive of the bounding cysteine and phenylalanine, the CDR3 is 15 residues long. The kept DNA is CDR3 alone, 45 bases in frame from the first base. TCRbeta CDR3 regions were amplified from genomic DNA by means of the immunoSEQ Assay, a bias-controlled multiplex PCR. Per the authors' processing: The number of nucleated cells in each sample was estimated from the amplification of reference gene primers within the assay. To quantify the absolute abundance of each unique TCRbeta CDR3 rearrangement, sequence reads were collapsed and filtered. For each sample, productive Simpson clonality was calculated by taking the square root of Simpson's diversity index across productive rearrangements. TCRdb holds this immuneACCESS table with in-frame rearrangements only. Some clones are missing; in checked studies, unresolved V genes explain under half, and the rest has no known cause. V, J and clone size reflect that table, while D and trimming were determined from the DNA. The sample has approximately 180,000 clones on record, roughly 86% of them singletons. The ten largest clonotypes hold about 2.7% of the sample.

This clone was recorded once. There is no known antigen for this receptor. The sample holds no much larger clone one base away, and base qualities are not on file. Overall results and qualifications from the work: The quantity of clinical and demographic metadata differed by source and by participant and was supplied without curation.

Collaborating institutions collected whole blood in K2EDTA tubes following their own protocols. For TCRbeta analysis, collaborators shipped samples as frozen whole blood, isolated PBMCs, or DNA extracted from either of those sample types. This clonotype originated in a man in his forties or fifties with active or convalescent COVID-19. Sequencing was carried out using peripheral blood. This receptor chain uses TRBV7-2 and TRBJ1-3; tentative D gene TRBD1, with 6 bases matching. The CDR3 reads as follows: CASSQQGLSGNTIYF. The bases are TGTGCCAGCAGCCAACAGGGCCTCTCTGGAAACACCATATATTTT.